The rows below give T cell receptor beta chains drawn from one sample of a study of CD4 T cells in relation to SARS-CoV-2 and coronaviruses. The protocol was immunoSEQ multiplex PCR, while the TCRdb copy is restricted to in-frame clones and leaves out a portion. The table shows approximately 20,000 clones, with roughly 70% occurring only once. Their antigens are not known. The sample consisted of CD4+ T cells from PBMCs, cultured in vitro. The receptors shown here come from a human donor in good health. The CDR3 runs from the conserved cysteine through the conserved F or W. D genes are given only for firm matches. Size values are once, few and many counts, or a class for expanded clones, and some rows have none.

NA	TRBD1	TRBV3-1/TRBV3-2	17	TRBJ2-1	TGTGCCAGCAGCCAAGAGGTTGGGACAGGCTATGTCAATGAGCAGTTCTTC	CASSQEVGTGYVNEQFF
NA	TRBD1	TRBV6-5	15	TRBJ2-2	TGTGCCAGCAATGGACAGGGAAGGCTCACCGGGGAGCTGTTTTTT	CASNGQGRLTGELFF
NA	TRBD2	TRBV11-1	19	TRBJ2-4	TGTGCCAGCAGCTTAGCGACCGCTAGCGGGAGGGCGACCAAAAACATTCAGTACTTC	CASSLATASGRATKNIQYF
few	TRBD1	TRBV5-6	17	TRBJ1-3	TGTGCCAGCAGCTTGGGCGGGACAGGGGTCTCTGGAAACACCATATATTTT	CASSLGGTGVSGNTIYF
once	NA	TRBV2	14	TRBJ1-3	TGTGCCAGCACCCCGGGAAGATTGAGAAACACCATATATTTT	CASTPGRLRNTIYF
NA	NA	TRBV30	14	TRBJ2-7	TGTGCCGTGACCTTGGGGCCGGCCCTTCCCGAGCAGTACTTC	CAVTLGPALPEQYF
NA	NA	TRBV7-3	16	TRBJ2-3	TGTGCCAGCAGCTTACGGGGCGGGCGAAGCACAGATACGCAGTATTTT	CASSLRGGRSTDTQYF
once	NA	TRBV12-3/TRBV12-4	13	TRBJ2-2	TGTGCCAGCAGTTTAGTGTACAACGGGGAGCTGTTTTTT	CASSLVYNGELFF
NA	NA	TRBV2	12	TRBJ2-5	TGTGCCAGCAGGGGACAAACAGAGACCCAGTACTTC	CASRGQTETQYF
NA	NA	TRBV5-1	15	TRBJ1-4	TGCGCCAGCAGCTTGGGGGACGGAAGTAATGAAAAACTGTTTTTT	CASSLGDGSNEKLFF
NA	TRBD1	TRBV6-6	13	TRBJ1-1	TGTGCCAGCACCCTAACAGGGGGTTACGAAGCTTTCTTT	CASTLTGGYEAFF
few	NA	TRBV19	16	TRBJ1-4	TGTGCCAGTAGCCCGAACGAGGACAAGGATGGAGAAAAACTGTTTTTT	CASSPNEDKDGEKLFF
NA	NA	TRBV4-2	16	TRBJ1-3	TGTGCCAGCAGCCAAGAACTTCCCCTGGCGGGAAACACCATATATTTT	CASSQELPLAGNTIYF
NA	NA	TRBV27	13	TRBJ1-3	TGTGCCAGCAGTTTTCGGGAGGGAAACACCATATATTTT	CASSFREGNTIYF
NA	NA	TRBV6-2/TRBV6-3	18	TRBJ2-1	TGTGCCAGCAGTTCCAACCCCCTCCGAGGGGCGGGGAACAATGAGCAGTTCTTC	CASSSNPLRGAGNNEQFF
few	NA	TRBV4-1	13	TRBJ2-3	TGCGCCAGCAGCCGGAGGGGGGCAGATACGCAGTATTTT	CASSRRGADTQYF
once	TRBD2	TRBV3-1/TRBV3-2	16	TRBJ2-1	TGTGCCAGCAGCCAAGAAACGGGACTAGCCACGAATGAGCAGTTCTTC	CASSQETGLATNEQFF
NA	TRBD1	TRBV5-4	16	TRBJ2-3	TGTGCCAGCAGCATTAGGACAGGGGGATTCACAGATACGCAGTATTTT	CASSIRTGGFTDTQYF
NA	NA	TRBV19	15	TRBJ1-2	TGTGCCAGTAGTATGGCAGGGGTTATAGAACGGGGCTACACCTTC	CASSMAGVIERGYTF
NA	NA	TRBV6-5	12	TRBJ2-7	TGTGCCAGCACCCGGAATGGTTACGAGCAGTACTTC	CASTRNGYEQYF
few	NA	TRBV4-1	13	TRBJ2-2	TGCGCCAGCAGCCAACAGACGGCAGGGGAGCTGTTTTTT	CASSQQTAGELFF
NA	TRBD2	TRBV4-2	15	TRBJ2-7	TGTGCCAGCAGCCAAGACAGACTAGCGACGGACGAGCAGTACTTC	CASSQDRLATDEQYF
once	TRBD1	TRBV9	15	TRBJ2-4	TGTGCCAGCAGTCGGGGACAGCTAGCCAAAAACATTCAGTACTTC	CASSRGQLAKNIQYF
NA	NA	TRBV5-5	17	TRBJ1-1	TGTGCCAGCAGCTTGGCGGGGGGTAACAGCTTGAACACTGAAGCTTTCTTT	CASSLAGGNSLNTEAFF
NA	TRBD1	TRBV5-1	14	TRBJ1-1	TGCGCCAGCAGCTCCTCCGGGACAGGAACTGCCGCTTTCTTT	CASSSSGTGTAAFF
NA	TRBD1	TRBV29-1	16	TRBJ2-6	TGCAGCGTTGAAGACTGGACAGGGCACGGGGCCAACGTCCTGACTTTC	CSVEDWTGHGANVLTF
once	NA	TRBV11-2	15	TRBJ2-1	TGTGCCAGCAGCTTAGACGGGAGCTCCTACAATGAGCAGTTCTTC	CASSLDGSSYNEQFF
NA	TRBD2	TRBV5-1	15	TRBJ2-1	TGCGCCAGCAGCCTGACTAGCGGGACCCACAATGAGCAGTTCTTC	CASSLTSGTHNEQFF
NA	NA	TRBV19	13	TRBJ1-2	TGTGCCAGTAGTAAGACACAGGGCTTTGGCTACACCTTC	CASSKTQGFGYTF
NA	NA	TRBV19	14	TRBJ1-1	TGTGCCAGTACCTCTGGGCAAAGCAACACTGAAGCTTTCTTT	CASTSGQSNTEAFF
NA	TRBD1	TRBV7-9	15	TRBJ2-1	TGTGCCAGCAGAGATTGGAGACAGGGGCGGGGTGAGCAGTTCTTC	CASRDWRQGRGEQFF
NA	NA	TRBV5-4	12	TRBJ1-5	TGTGCCAGCAGCCTGGGGAATCAGCCCCAGCATTTT	CASSLGNQPQHF
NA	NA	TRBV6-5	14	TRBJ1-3	TGTGCCAGCACCCTAGGAGGGGCTGGAAACACCATATATTTT	CASTLGGAGNTIYF
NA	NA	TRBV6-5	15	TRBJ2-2	TGTGCCAGCAGTCTAATGGGGGGAGACACCGGGGAGCTGTTTTTT	CASSLMGGDTGELFF
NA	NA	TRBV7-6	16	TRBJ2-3	TGTGCCAGCAGCCCCGGGGATCTGGGGGGAACAGATACGCAGTATTTT	CASSPGDLGGTDTQYF
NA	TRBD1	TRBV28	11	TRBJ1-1	TGTGCCAGCCGACAGGGTCACAAAGCTTTCTTT	CASRQGHKAFF
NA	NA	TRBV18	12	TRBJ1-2	TGTGCCAGCTCACCGGAGCGATATGGCTACACCTTC	CASSPERYGYTF
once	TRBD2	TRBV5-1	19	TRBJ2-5	TGCGCCAGCAGCTTGACTAACCGCGGGGGGTCAGGGTCTCTCGAGACCCAGTACTTC	CASSLTNRGGSGSLETQYF
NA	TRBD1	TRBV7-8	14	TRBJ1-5	TGTGCCAGCAGCCCTGGACAGGGCGATCAGCCCCAGCATTTT	CASSPGQGDQPQHF
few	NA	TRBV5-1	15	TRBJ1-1	TGCGCCAGCAGCATCACAGGGTTGGGGAACACTGAAGCTTTCTTT	CASSITGLGNTEAFF
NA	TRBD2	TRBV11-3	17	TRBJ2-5	TGTGCCAGCAGCTCAGGCCTCCTAGCGGGCGGACAAGAGACCCAGTACTTC	CASSSGLLAGGQETQYF
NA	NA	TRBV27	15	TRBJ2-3	TGTGCCAGCAGTCACCGACTAGGGACCACAGATACGCAGTATTTT	CASSHRLGTTDTQYF
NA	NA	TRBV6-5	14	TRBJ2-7	TGTGCCAGCAGTCCCACGGGACAACTCTACGAGCAGTACTTC	CASSPTGQLYEQYF
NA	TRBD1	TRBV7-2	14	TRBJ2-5	TGTGCCAGCAGCTCGACAGGGGGCGGCGAGACCCAGTACTTC	CASSSTGGGETQYF
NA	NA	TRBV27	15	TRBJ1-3	TGTGCCAGCAGTTACCAGGGACAATTCGGAAACACCATATATTTT	CASSYQGQFGNTIYF
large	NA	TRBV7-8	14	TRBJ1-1	TGTGCCAGCAGTCACCGGGAAGGGACCACTGAAGCTTTCTTT	CASSHREGTTEAFF
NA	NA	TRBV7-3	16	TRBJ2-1	TGTGCCAGCAGTCCCTCTGCACCGAGCTCCTACAATGAGCAGTTCTTC	CASSPSAPSSYNEQFF
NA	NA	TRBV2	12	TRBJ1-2	TGTGCCAGCACGGGGACCCCCTATGGCTACACCTTC	CASTGTPYGYTF
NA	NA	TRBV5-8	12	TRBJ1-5	TGTGCCAGCAGCTTTAGGGATCAGCCCCAGCATTTT	CASSFRDQPQHF
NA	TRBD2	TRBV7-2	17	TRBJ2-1	TGTGCCAGCAGCTTACCGATTAGCGGGAGCTCCTACAATGAGCAGTTCTTC	CASSLPISGSSYNEQFF
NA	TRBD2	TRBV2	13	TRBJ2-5	TGTGCCAGCACCGGGGGGGCACAAGAGACCCAGTACTTC	CASTGGAQETQYF
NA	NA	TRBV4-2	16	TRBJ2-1	TGTGCCAGCAGCCAGGGGGGTAGGGCAGCCTACAATGAGCAGTTCTTC	CASSQGGRAAYNEQFF
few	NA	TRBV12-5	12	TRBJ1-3	TGTGCTAGTGGTTTGGTGGTAAACACCATATATTTT	CASGLVVNTIYF
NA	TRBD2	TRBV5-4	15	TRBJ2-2	TGTGCCAGCAGCTTTCGGGGGGTGAACACCGGGGAGCTGTTTTTT	CASSFRGVNTGELFF
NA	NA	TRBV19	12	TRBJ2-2	TGTGCCAGTAGTACTCCCGCCGGGGAGCTGTTTTTT	CASSTPAGELFF
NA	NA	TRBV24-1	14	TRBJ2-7	TGTGCCACCAGTCAAAGGCGGGCCTCCTACGAGCAGTACTTC	CATSQRRASYEQYF